This T cell receptor beta chain is drawn from a study of shared clonotypes between healthy human individuals. Study observations and caveats: In general, naive subsets displayed greater estimated richness than memory subsets did.

Only in-frame clones appear in the TCRdb table, and some are missing; sequencing was by immunoSEQ multiplex PCR. The sample contains about 1.1 million clones, approximately 80% of which appear only once. For this clone: Its matching antigen is unknown.

The CDR3 length is 14 residues. The V and J ends lost 6 bases and 0 bases respectively, with 11 bases between them. Germline lookup yields CDR1 MRHNA and CDR2 SNTAGT. The chain employs TRBV6-4 and TRBJ1-1; maybe TRBD1 (6 bases). This TCR was recovered from a man younger than 35 in good health. Some clones in this sample may be carry-over from other donors' samples. The specimen sequenced was memory CD4+ T cells from PBMCs. The subset: CD45RA-negative fraction. The CDR3 loop is CASRADRLNTEAFF. CDR3 sequence (DNA): TGTGCCAGCAGGGCCGACAGGCTGAACACTGAAGCTTTCTTT.